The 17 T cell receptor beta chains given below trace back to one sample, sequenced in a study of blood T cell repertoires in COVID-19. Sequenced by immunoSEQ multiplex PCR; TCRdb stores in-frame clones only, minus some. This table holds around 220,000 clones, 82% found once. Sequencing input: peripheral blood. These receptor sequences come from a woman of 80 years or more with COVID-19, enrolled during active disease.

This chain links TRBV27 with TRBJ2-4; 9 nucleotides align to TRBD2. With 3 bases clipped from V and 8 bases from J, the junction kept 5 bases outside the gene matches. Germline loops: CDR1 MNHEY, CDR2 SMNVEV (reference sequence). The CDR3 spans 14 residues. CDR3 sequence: CASSFSGSVDIQYF. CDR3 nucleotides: TGTGCCAGCAGTTTTAGCGGGAGTGTGGACATTCAGTACTTC.

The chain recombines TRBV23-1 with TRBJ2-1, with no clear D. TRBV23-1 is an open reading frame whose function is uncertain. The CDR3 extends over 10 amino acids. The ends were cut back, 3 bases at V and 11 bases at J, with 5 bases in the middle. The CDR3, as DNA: TGCGCCAGCAGTCAGGAGAAGCAGTTCTTC. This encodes CASSQEKQFF.

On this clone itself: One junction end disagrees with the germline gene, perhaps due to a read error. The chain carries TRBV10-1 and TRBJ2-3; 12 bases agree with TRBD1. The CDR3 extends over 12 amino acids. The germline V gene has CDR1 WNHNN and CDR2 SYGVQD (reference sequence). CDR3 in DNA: TGCGCCAGCAGTAACCCCGGGACAGGGGGCGATTTT. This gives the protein CASSNPGTGGDF.

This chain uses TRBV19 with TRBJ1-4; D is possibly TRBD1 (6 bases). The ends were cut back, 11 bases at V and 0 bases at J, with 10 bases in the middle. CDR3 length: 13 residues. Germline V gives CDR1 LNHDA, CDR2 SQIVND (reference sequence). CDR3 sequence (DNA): TGTGCCGCGAAGGGGGCAACTAATGAAAAACTGTTTTTT. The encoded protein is CAAKGATNEKLFF.

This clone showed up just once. CDR3 bases: TGTGCCAGCAGTTTGAGGTATTTTGGCTACACCTTC. It yields the protein CASSLRYFGYTF. J is TRBJ1-2 and V is TRBV12-3 or TRBV12-4, with D unresolved. Deletions cut 3 bases from V and 7 bases from J, with 9 bases between. The length of the CDR3 is 12 residues.

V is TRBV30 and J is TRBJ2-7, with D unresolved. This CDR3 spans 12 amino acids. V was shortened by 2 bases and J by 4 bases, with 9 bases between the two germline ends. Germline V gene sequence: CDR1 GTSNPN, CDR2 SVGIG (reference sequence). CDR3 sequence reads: CAWSTQLYEQYF. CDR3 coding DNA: TGTGCCTGGAGTACCCAACTTTACGAGCAGTACTTC.

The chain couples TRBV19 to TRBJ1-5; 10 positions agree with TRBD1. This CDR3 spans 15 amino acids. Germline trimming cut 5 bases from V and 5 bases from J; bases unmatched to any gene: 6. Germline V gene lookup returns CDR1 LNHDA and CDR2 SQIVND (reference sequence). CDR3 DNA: TGTGCCAGTAGTGGATCCGGGACAGGGGATCAGCCCCAGCATTTT. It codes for CASSGSGTGDQPQHF.

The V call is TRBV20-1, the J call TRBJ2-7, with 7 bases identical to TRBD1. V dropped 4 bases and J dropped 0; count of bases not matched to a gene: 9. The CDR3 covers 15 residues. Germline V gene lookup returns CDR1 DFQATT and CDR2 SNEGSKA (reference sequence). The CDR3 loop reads CSANDYRQGSYEQYF. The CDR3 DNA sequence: TGCAGTGCTAATGATTACCGACAGGGCTCCTACGAGCAGTACTTC.

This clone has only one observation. The CDR3 DNA reads TGTGCCGGCCAGACTAGCGGGAGATCCTACGAGCAGTACTTC. Translating gives CAGQTSGRSYEQYF. The chain couples TRBV2 to TRBJ2-7, with 12 bases that match TRBD2. V shed 11 bases, J shed 1 base, and the junction held 6 bases outside the gene matches. This CDR3 comprises 14 residues. Germline CDR1 reads SNHLY; CDR2 reads FYNNEI.

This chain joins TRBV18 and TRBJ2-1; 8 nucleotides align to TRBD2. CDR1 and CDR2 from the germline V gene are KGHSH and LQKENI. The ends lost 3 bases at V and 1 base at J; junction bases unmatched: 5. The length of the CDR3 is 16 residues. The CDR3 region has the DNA TGTGCCAGCTCACCCTCGGGGGGGCTATCCTACAATGAGCAGTTCTTC. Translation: CASSPSGGLSYNEQFF.

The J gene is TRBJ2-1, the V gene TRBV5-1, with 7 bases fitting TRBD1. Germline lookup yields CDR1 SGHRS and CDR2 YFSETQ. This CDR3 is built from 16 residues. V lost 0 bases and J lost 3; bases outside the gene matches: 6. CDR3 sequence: CASSLGPGGHYNEQFF. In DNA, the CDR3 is TGCGCCAGCAGCTTGGGGCCAGGGGGACACTACAATGAGCAGTTCTTC.

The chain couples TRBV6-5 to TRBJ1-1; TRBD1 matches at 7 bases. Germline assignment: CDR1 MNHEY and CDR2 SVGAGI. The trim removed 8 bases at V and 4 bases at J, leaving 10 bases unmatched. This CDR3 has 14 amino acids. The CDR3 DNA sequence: TGTGCCAGCCGCGATTTCCAGGGGGTCACTGAAGCTTTCTTT. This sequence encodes CASRDFQGVTEAFF.

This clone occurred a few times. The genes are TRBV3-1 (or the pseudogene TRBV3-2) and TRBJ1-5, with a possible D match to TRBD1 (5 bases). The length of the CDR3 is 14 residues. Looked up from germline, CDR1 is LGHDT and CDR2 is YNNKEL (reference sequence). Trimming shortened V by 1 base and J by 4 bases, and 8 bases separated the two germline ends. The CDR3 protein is CASSQGRGNQPQHF. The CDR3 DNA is TGTGCCAGCAGCCAAGGAAGGGGTAATCAGCCCCAGCATTTT.

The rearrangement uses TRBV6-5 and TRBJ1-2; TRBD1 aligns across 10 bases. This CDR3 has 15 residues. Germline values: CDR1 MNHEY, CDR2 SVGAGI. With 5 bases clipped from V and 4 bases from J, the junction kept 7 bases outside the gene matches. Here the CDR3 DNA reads TGTGCCAGCAGTCCGACAGGGGGCTTAGTCTATGGCTACACCTTC. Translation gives CASSPTGGLVYGYTF.

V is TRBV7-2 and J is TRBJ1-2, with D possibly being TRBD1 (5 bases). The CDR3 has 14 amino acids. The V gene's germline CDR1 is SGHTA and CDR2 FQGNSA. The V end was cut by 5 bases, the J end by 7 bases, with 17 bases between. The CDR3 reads CASSRLQGEVGYTF. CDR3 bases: TGTGCCAGCAGCCGCCTTCAAGGGGAGGTTGGCTACACCTTC.

CDR3 DNA: TGTGCCAGTACCCTTTGGGGAGGGGCGCAGGGCTATGGCTACACCTTC. It is translated as CASTLWGGAQGYGYTF. The V call is TRBV19, the J call TRBJ1-2; a possible D gene is TRBD1 (5 bases). Germline V gene data show CDR1 as LNHDA and CDR2 as SQIVND (reference sequence). This CDR3 is built from 16 residues. V lost 7 bases and J lost 4, with 22 bases in between.

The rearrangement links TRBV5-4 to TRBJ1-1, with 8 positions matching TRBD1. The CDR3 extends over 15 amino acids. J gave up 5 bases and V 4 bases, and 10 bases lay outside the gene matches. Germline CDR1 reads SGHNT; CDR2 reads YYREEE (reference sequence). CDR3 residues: CASSVGDRGETEAFF. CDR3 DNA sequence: TGTGCCAGCAGCGTTGGCGACAGGGGAGAGACTGAAGCTTTCTTT.